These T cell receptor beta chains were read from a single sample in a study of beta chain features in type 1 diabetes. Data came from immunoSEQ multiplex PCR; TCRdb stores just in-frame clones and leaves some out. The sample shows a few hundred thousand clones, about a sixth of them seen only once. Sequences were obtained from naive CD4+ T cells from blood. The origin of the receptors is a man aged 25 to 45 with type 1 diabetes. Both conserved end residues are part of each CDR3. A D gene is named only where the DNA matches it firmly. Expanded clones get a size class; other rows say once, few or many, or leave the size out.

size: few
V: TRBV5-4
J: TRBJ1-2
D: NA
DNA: TGTGCCAGCAGGGCGACACAGGGATCAATGGGATATGGCTACACCTTC
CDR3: CASRATQGSMGYGYTF

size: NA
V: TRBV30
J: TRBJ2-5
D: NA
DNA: TGTGCCTGGAGTGTAGGGGACCAAGAGACCCAGTACTTC
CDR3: CAWSVGDQETQYF

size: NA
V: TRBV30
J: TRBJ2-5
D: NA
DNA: TGTGCCTGGAGTGGAGGGTTCCAAGAGACCCAGTACTTC
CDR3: CAWSGGFQETQYF

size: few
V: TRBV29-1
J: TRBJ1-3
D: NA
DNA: TGCAGCGTTGACGGGGGTTCATCTGGAAACACCATATATTTT
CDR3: CSVDGGSSGNTIYF

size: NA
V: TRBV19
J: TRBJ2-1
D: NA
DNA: TGTGCCAGTAGGACACCGGGATTAGACAATGAGCAGTTCTTC
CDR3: CASRTPGLDNEQFF

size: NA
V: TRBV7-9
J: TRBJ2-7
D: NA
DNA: TGTGCCAGCAGCTTAATCGGCAGCGGCCCGACTGAGAAGCAGTACTTC
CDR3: CASSLIGSGPTEKQYF

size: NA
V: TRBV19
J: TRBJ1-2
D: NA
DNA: TGTGCCAGTAGTTACCCGCAGACAGGTAACTATGGCTACACCTTC
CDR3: CASSYPQTGNYGYTF

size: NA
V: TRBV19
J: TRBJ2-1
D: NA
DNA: TGTGCCAGTACCAGTAGGGGCTCCTACAATGAGCAGTTCTTC
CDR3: CASTSRGSYNEQFF

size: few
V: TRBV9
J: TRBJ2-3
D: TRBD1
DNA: TGTGCCAGCAGTGTGGGACAGGGCACAGATACGCAGTATTTT
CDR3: CASSVGQGTDTQYF

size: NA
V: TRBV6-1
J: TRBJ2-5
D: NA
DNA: TGTGCCAGCAGTTGGGACCGAACTAGTCAAGAGACCCAGTACTTC
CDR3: CASSWDRTSQETQYF

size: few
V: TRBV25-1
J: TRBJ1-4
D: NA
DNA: TGTGCCAGCACCGAGGAGGAAAAACTGTTTTTT
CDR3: CASTEEEKLFF

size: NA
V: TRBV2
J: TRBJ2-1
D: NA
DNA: TGTGCCAGCCTGCCGAATGGGTGGAATGAGCAGTTCTTC
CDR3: CASLPNGWNEQFF

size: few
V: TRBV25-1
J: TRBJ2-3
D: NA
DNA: TGTGCCAGCAGTGATCGCTCCTTTGAGAGAGATACGCAGTATTTT
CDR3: CASSDRSFERDTQYF

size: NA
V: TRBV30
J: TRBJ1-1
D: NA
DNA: TGTGCCTGGGGTCAGGGAAACACTGAAGCTTTCTTT
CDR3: CAWGQGNTEAFF

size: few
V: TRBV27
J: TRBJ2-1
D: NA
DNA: TGTGCCAGCAGTTTATCGAATCGTGGAGAGCAGTTCTTC
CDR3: CASSLSNRGEQFF

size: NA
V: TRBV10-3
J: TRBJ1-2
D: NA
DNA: TGTGCCATCAGGGGAGAGACGACCAGCTATGGCTACACCTTC
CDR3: CAIRGETTSYGYTF

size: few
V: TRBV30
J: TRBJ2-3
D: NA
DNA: TGTGCCTGGAGGGTTAGCGGAACCACAGATACGCAGTATTTT
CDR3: CAWRVSGTTDTQYF

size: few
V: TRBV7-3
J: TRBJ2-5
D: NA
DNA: TGTGCCAGCAGCTCCTACAGCGAAGAGACCCAGTACTTC
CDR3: CASSSYSEETQYF

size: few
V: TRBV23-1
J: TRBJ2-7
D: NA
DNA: TGCGCCAGCAGTCAAAGTCACGAGCAGTACTTC
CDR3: CASSQSHEQYF

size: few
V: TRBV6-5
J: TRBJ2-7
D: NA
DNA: TGTGCCAGCAGCGGACAGACCTACGAGCAGTACTTC
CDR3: CASSGQTYEQYF

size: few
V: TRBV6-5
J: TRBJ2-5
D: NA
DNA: TGTGCCAGCAGTTACATTTACCAAGAGACCCAGTACTTC
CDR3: CASSYIYQETQYF